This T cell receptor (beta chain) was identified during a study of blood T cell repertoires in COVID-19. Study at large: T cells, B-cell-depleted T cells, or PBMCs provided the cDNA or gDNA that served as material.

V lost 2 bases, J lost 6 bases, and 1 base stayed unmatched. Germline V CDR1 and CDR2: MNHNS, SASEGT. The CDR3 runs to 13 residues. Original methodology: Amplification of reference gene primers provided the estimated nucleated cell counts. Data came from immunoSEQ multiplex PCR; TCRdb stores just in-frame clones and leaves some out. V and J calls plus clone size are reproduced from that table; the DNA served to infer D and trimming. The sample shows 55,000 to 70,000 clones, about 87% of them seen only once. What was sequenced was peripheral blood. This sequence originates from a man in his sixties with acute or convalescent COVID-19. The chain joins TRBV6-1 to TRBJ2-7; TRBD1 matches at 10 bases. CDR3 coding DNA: TGTGCCAGCAGTGAAAGGGACAGGGGCGAGCAGTACTTC. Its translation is CASSERDRGEQYF.